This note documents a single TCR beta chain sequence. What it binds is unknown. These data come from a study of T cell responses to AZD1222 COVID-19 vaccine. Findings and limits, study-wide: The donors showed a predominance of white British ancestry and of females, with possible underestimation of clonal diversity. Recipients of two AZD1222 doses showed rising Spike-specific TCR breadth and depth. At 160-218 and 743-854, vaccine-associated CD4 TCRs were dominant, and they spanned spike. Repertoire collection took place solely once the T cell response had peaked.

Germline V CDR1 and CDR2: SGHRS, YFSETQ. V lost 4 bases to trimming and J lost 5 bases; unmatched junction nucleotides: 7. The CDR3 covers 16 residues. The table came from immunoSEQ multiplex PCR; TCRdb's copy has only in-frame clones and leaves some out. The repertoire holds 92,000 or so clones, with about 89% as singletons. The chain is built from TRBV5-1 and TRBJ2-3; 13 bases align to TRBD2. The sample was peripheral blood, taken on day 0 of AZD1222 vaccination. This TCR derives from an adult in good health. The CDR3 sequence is CASSRGTSGVEDTQYF. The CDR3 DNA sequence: TGCGCCAGCAGCCGGGGGACTAGCGGGGTTGAAGATACGCAGTATTTT.